Listed below are T cell receptor beta chains from one sample, sequenced in a study of shared clonotypes between healthy human individuals. The assay was immunoSEQ multiplex PCR, and TCRdb's table has in-frame clones only and misses some. This sample has some 500,000 clones; around 95% occur once, and the top ten carry 0.055% to 0.075%. The sequencing sample was made of naive CD4+ T cells sorted from blood. Receptors were obtained from a woman aged 25 to 39 in good health. The CDR3 runs from the conserved cysteine through the conserved F or W. The D gene is left open where the match is weak. Clone size, where shown, is once, few, many, or a class for clones that have expanded.

NA | TRBJ2-7 | TRBV28 | NA | TGTGCCAGCAGTCCAACGCCCCTCTACGAGCAGTACTTC | CASSPTPLYEQYF
NA | TRBJ2-6 | TRBV6-1 | NA | TGTGCCAGCAGTACCGGAACCTCTGGGGCCAACGTCCTGACTTTC | CASSTGTSGANVLTF
once | TRBJ1-4 | TRBV14 | NA | TGTGCCAGCAGCCAAGATTGGTTCTCGTCGGGTACAGATGAAAAACTGTTTTTT | CASSQDWFSSGTDEKLFF
NA | TRBJ1-5 | TRBV4-1 | NA | TGCGCCAGCAGCCCCCAGGGACTTAGCAATCAGCCCCAGCATTTT | CASSPQGLSNQPQHF
NA | TRBJ2-2 | TRBV7-2 | NA | TGTGCCAGCAGCCTTGGACACACCACCGGGGAGCTGTTTTTT | CASSLGHTTGELFF
NA | TRBJ2-2 | TRBV28 | TRBD1 | TGTGCCAGCAGTCAGAACAGGGGTATGTTTTTT | CASSQNRGMFF
NA | TRBJ1-3 | TRBV10-1 | NA | TGCGCCAGCAGTGCCGGGATGGGAATCTCTGGAAACACCATATATTTT | CASSAGMGISGNTIYF
NA | TRBJ2-1 | TRBV7-3 | TRBD2 | TGTGCCAGCAGCTTCACGGGAGGGCAATACAATGAGCAGTTCTTC | CASSFTGGQYNEQFF
NA | TRBJ1-5 | TRBV19 | NA | TGTGCCAGTAGTAGATTGGCCCTCCAAAATAGCAATCAGCCCCAGCATTTT | CASSRLALQNSNQPQHF
NA | TRBJ2-1 | TRBV7-9 | TRBD2 | TGTGCCAGCAGACAGCCGACTAGCGGGAGAAGGAGCTCCTACAATGAGCAGTTCTTC | CASRQPTSGRRSSYNEQFF
once | TRBJ2-7 | TRBV18 | TRBD2 | TGTGCCAGCTCACCCCCGGGACTAGCGTCCTACGAGCAGTACTTC | CASSPPGLASYEQYF
NA | TRBJ1-2 | TRBV18 | NA | TGTGCCAGCTCACCAGAGGGCCTCTGGGGCTACACCTTC | CASSPEGLWGYTF
NA | TRBJ2-3 | TRBV5-1 | TRBD2 | TGCGCCAGCAGCTCTGGACTAGCGAGGGGAGATACGCAGTATTTT | CASSSGLARGDTQYF
NA | TRBJ2-1 | TRBV5-4 | NA | TGTGCCAGCAGTCCCAAGACTACTTCCTCCTACAATGAGCAGTTCTTC | CASSPKTTSSYNEQFF
NA | TRBJ2-7 | TRBV4-1 | TRBD2 | TGCGCCAGCAGCCAAGACTCGCGGGAGGGCAACGAGCAGTACTTC | CASSQDSREGNEQYF
NA | TRBJ2-7 | TRBV7-9 | NA | TGTGCCAGCAGCCCCCGGGATCGACGGGTGGAGCAGTACTTC | CASSPRDRRVEQYF
NA | TRBJ2-7 | TRBV27 | TRBD1 | TGTGCCAGCAGTTTCCAGGGGGCAGCCTACGAGCAGTACTTC | CASSFQGAAYEQYF
NA | TRBJ2-3 | TRBV4-2 | TRBD2 | TGTGCCAGCAGCCAAGTGGTACGACTAGCGGGAAACACAGATACGCAGTATTTT | CASSQVVRLAGNTDTQYF
NA | TRBJ1-4 | TRBV5-6 | TRBD1 | TGTGCCAGCAGCATCCGGACAGGGGATCGTGAAAAACTGTTTTTT | CASSIRTGDREKLFF
once | TRBJ2-4 | TRBV7-2 | NA | TGTGCCAGCAGCTCGGGACAACCGCTAGCCAAAAACATTCAGTACTTC | CASSSGQPLAKNIQYF
once | TRBJ1-1 | TRBV2 | NA | TGTGCCAGCAGTGAAGAGCAGGGGACTGAAGCTTTCTTT | CASSEEQGTEAFF
NA | TRBJ2-5 | TRBV4-1 | TRBD2 | TGCGCCAGCAGCCAAAGCCCTAGCGGGGGGAGCAAGACCCAGTACTTC | CASSQSPSGGSKTQYF
NA | TRBJ2-7 | TRBV7-9 | NA | TGTGCCAGCAGCTTAGATGGGAGCTCCTACGAGCAGTACTTC | CASSLDGSSYEQYF
NA | TRBJ2-2 | TRBV5-1 | NA | TGCGCCAGCAATTTTGGCGGGGAGCTGTTTTTT | CASNFGGELFF
NA | TRBJ2-2 | TRBV28 | NA | TGTGCCAGCAGTCTTTCCTACGGAGTTGGTATCGGGGAGCTGTTTTTT | CASSLSYGVGIGELFF
NA | TRBJ2-5 | TRBV2 | NA | TGTGCCAGCAGTGAACGGGAAGAGACCCAGTACTTC | CASSEREETQYF
NA | TRBJ2-3 | TRBV10-2 | NA | TGCGCCAGCAGACTGGCAGGCACAGATACGCAGTATTTT | CASRLAGTDTQYF
NA | TRBJ2-5 | TRBV27 | TRBD2 | TGTGCCAGCAGTTACAGCGGGAGGGCCCCAGAGACCCAGTACTTC | CASSYSGRAPETQYF